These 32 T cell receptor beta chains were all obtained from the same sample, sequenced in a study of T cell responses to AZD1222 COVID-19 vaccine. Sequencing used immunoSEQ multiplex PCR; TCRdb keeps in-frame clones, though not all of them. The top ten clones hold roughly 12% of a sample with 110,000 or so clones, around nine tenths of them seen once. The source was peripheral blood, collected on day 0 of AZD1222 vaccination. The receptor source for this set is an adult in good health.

The CDR3 here is CASSATSGSYEQYF. CDR3 nucleotide sequence: TGTGCCAGCAGCGCGACTAGCGGCTCCTACGAGCAGTACTTC. This sequence joins TRBV9 and TRBJ2-7, with 9 nucleotides matching TRBD2. The CDR3 totals 14 residues. After removal of 3 bases from V and 0 bases from J, the junction contained 1 base not matched to a gene. CDR1 and CDR2 (germline): SGDLS, YYNGEE.

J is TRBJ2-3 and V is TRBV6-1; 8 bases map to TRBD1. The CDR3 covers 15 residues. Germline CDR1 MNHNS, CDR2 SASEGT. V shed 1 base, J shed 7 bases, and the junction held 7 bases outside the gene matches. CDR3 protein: CASSEGGQALNTQYF. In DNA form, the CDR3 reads TGTGCCAGCAGTGAAGGGGGACAGGCGTTGAATACGCAGTATTTT.

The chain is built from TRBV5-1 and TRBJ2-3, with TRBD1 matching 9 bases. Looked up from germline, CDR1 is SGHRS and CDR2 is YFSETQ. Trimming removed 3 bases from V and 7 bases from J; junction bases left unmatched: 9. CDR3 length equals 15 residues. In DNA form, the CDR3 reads TGCGCCAGCAGCTCTACAGGGGGCCTGCTGAATACGCAGTATTTT. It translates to CASSSTGGLLNTQYF.

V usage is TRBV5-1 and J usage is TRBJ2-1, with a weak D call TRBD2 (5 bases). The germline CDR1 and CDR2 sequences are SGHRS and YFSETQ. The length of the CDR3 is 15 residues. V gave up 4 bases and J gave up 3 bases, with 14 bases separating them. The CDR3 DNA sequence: TGCGCCAGCAGCGAGTTGATCGGAGGCTACAATGAGCAGTTCTTC. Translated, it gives CASSELIGGYNEQFF.

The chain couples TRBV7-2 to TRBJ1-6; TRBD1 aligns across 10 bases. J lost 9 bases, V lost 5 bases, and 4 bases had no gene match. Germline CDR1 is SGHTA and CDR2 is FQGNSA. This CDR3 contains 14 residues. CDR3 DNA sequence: TGTGCCAGCAGCCCAAGGGACAGGGGTTCACCCCTCCACTTT. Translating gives CASSPRDRGSPLHF.

The CDR3 bases are TGTGCCAGCAGCTTAGCGTCCCCAGTAGCCGGTGAGCAGTTCTTC. Protein: CASSLASPVAGEQFF. The chain has TRBV7-6 and TRBJ2-1; D remains unclear. This CDR3 comprises 15 residues. Trimming took off 0 bases at V and 9 bases at J, with 15 bases between the two ends. From germline, CDR1 is SGHVS and CDR2 FNYEAQ. The whole variable domain, filled in from reference TRBV7-6 and TRBJ2-1, reads GAGVSQSPRYKVTKRGQDVALRCDPISGHVSLYWYRQALGQGPEFLTYFNYEAQQDKSGLPNDRFSAERPEGSISTLTIQRTEQRDSAMYRCASSLASPVAGEQFFGPGTRLTVL.

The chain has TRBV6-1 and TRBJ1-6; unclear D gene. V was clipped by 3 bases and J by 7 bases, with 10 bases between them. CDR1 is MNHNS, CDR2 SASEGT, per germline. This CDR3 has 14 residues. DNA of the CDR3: TGTGCCAGCAGTGAGAGCACTGAAAATTCACCCCTCCACTTT. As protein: CASSESTENSPLHF.

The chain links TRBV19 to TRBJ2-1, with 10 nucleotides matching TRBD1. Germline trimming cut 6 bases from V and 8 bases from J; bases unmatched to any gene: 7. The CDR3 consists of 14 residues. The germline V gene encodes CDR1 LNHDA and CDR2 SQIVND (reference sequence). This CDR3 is CASSDRGLGDEQFF. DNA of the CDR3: TGTGCCAGTAGCGACAGGGGGCTAGGGGATGAGCAGTTCTTC.

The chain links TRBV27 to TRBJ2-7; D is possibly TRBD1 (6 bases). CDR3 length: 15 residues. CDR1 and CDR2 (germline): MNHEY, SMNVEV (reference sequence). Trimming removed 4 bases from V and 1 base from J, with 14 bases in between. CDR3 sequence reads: CASSSNRAGSYEQYF. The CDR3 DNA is TGTGCCAGCAGTTCCAACAGGGCAGGGTCCTACGAGCAGTACTTC.

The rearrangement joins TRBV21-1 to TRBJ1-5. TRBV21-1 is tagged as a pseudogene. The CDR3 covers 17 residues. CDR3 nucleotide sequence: TGTGCCAGCAGCAAATGGAGGGGAGGTCAGAGGAATCAGCCCCAGCATTTT. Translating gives CASSKWRGGQRNQPQHF.

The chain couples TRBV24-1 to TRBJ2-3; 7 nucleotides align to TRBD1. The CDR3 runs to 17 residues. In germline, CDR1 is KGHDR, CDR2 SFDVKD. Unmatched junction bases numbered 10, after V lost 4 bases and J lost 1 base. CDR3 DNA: TGTGCCACCAGTGACCCCACAGGGGCGATCGGCACAGATACGCAGTATTTT. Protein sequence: CATSDPTGAIGTDTQYF.

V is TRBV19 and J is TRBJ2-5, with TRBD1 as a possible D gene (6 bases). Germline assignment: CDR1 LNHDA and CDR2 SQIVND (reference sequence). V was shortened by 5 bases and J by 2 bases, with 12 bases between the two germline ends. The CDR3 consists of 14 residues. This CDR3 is CASSSGTIQETQYF. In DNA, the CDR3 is TGTGCCAGTAGTTCCGGGACAATACAAGAGACCCAGTACTTC.

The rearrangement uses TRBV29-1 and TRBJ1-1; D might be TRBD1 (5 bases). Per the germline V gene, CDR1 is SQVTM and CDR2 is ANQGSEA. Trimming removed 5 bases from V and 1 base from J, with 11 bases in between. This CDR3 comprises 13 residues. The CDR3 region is CSVSLGGNTEAFF. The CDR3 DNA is TGCAGCGTTTCTCTCGGGGGGAACACTGAAGCTTTCTTT.

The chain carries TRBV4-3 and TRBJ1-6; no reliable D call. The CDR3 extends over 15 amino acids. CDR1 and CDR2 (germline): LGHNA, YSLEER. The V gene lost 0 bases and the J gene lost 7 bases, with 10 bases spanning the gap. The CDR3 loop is CASSQEKVINSPLHF. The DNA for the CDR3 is TGCGCCAGCAGCCAAGAGAAGGTCATAAATTCACCCCTCCACTTT.

The CDR3 loop is CASRQATENSPLHF. The CDR3 nucleotides read TGCGCCAGCAGGCAGGCCACCGAAAATTCACCCCTCCACTTT. The chain uses TRBV5-1 and TRBJ1-6, with no clear D. CDR3 length equals 14 residues. Germline V gene lookup returns CDR1 SGHRS and CDR2 YFSETQ. V was shortened by 5 bases and J by 7 bases, with 13 bases between the two germline ends. Filled out from reference TRBV5-1 and TRBJ1-6, the complete variable domain reads KAGVTQTPRYLIKTRGQQVTLSCSPISGHRSVSWYQQTPGQGLQFLFEYFSETQRNKGNFPGRFSGRQFSNSRSEMNVSTLELGDSALYLCASRQATENSPLHFGNGTRLTVT.

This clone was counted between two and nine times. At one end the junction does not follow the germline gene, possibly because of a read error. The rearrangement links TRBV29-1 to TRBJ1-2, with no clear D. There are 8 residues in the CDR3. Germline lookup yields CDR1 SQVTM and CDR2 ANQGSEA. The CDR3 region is CSVDSGNF. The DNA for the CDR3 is TGCAGCGTTGATTCCGGAAACTTC.

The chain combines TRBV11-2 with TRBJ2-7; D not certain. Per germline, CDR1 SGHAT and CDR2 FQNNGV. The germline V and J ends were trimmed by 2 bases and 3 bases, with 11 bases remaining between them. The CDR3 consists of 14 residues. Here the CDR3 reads CASSLLGSNYEQYF. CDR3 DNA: TGTGCCAGCAGCTTATTGGGCAGCAACTACGAGCAGTACTTC.

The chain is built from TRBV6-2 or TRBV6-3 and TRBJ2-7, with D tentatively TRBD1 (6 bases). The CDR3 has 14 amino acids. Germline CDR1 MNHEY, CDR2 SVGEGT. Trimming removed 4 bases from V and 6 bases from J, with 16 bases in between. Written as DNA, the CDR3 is TGTGCCAGCAGTTTAACAGGGTTTCACGGCGAGCAGTACTTC. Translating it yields CASSLTGFHGEQYF.

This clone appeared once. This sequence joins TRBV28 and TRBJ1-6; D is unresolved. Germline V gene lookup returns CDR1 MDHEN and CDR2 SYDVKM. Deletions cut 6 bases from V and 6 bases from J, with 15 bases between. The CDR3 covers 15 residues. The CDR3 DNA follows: TGTGCCAGCAGATCATCGGGTTCTGCTAATTCACCCCTCCACTTT. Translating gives CASRSSGSANSPLHF.

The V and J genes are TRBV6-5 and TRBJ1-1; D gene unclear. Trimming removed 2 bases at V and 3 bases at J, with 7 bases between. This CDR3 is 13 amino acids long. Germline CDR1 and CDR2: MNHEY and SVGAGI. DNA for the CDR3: TGTGCCAGCAGTTACGTGTGGGACACTGAAGCTTTCTTT. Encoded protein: CASSYVWDTEAFF.

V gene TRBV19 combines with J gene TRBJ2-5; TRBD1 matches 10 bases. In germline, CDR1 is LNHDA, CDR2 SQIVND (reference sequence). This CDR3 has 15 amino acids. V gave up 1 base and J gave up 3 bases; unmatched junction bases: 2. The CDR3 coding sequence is TGTGCCAGTAGTATAGGGACAGGGGGGAAAGAGACCCAGTACTTC. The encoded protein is CASSIGTGGKETQYF. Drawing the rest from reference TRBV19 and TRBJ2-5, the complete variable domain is DGGITQSPKYLFRKEGQNVTLSCEQNLNHDAMYWYRQDPGQGLRLIYYSQIVNDFQKGDIAEGYSVSREKKESFPLTVTSAQKNPTAFYLCASSIGTGGKETQYFGPGTRLLVL.

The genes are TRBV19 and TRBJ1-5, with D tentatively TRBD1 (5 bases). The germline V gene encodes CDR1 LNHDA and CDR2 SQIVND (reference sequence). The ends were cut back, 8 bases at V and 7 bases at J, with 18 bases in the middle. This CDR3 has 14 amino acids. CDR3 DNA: TGTGCCAGTTCCGGGACCGGGGACCGGCAGCCCCAGCATTTT. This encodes CASSGTGDRQPQHF. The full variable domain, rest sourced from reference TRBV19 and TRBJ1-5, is DGGITQSPKYLFRKEGQNVTLSCEQNLNHDAMYWYRQDPGQGLRLIYYSQIVNDFQKGDIAEGYSVSREKKESFPLTVTSAQKNPTAFYLCASSGTGDRQPQHFGDGTRLSIL.

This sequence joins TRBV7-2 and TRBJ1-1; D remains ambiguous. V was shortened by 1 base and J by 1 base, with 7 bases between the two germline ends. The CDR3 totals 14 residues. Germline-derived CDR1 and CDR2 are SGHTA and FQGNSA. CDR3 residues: CASSLVPGNTEAFF. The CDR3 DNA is TGTGCCAGCAGCTTAGTGCCGGGGAACACTGAAGCTTTCTTT.

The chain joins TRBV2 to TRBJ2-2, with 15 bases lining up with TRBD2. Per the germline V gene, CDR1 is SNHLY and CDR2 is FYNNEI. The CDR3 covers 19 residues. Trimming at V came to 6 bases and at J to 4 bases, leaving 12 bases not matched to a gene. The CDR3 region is CASRAGLAGGSRGTGELFF. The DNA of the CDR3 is TGTGCCAGCAGGGCCGGACTAGCGGGAGGGAGTCGGGGCACCGGGGAGCTGTTTTTT.

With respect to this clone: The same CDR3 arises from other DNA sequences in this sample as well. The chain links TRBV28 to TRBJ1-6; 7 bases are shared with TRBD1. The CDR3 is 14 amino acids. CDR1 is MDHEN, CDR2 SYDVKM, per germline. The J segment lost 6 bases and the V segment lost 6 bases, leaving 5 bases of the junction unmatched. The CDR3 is CASSSGTVNSPLHF. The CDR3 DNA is TGTGCCAGCAGCTCCGGGACAGTTAATTCACCCCTCCACTTT.

CDR3 protein: CASSLAGPQIHEQYF. The CDR3 DNA reads TGTGCCAGCAGTTTGGCGGGACCCCAGATTCACGAGCAGTACTTC. The chain is built from TRBV6-1 and TRBJ2-7; the D gene is possibly TRBD2 (6 bases). Trimming shortened V by 5 bases and J by 5 bases, and 19 bases separated the two germline ends. Germline lookup yields CDR1 MNHNS and CDR2 SASEGT. This CDR3 comprises 15 residues.

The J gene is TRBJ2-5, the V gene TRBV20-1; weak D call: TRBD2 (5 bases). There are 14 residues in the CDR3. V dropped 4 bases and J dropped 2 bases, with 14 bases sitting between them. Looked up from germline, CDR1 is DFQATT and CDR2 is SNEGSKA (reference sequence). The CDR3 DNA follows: TGCAGTGCTATTGAACTAGTGGGGCAAGAGACCCAGTACTTC. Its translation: CSAIELVGQETQYF.

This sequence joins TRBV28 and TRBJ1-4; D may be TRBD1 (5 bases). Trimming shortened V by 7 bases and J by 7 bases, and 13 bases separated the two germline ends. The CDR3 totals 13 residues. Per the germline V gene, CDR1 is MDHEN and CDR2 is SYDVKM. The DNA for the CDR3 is TGTGCCAGCACAGGGCCCAAGGGTGAAAAACTGTTTTTT. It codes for CASTGPKGEKLFF.

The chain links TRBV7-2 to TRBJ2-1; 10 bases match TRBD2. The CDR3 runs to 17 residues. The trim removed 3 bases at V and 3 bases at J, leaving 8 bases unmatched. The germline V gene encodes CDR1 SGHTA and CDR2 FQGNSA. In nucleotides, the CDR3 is TGTGCCAGCAGCTTCCGTGTTTCTAGCGGGAGCTACAATGAGCAGTTCTTC. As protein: CASSFRVSSGSYNEQFF.

The CDR3 coding sequence is TGTGCCAGCTCACTCGACAGGGATCAGCCCCAGCATTTT. This translates into CASSLDRDQPQHF. This sequence joins TRBV18 and TRBJ1-5; 7 positions match TRBD1. The CDR3 extends over 13 amino acids. The trim removed 4 bases at V and 5 bases at J, leaving 2 bases unmatched. The germline V gene has CDR1 KGHSH and CDR2 LQKENI. Full variable domain (missing parts from reference TRBV18 and TRBJ1-5): NAGVMQNPRHLVRRRGQEARLRCSPMKGHSHVYWYRQLPEEGLKFMVYLQKENIIDESGMPKERFSAEFPKEGPSILRIQQVVRGDSAAYFCASSLDRDQPQHFGDGTRLSIL.

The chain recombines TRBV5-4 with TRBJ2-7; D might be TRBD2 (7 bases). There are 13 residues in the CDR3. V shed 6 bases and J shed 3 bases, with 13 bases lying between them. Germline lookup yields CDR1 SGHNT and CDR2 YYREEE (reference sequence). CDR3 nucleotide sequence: TGTGCCAGCACCGGCGGGGGCAGCTACGAGCAGTACTTC. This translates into CASTGGGSYEQYF.

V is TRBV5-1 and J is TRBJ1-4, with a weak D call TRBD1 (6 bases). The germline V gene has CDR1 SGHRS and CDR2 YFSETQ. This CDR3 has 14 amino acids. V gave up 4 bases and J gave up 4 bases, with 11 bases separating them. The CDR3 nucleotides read TGCGCCAGCAGCGTACAGGGTGGTAATGAAAAACTGTTTTTT. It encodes CASSVQGGNEKLFF.